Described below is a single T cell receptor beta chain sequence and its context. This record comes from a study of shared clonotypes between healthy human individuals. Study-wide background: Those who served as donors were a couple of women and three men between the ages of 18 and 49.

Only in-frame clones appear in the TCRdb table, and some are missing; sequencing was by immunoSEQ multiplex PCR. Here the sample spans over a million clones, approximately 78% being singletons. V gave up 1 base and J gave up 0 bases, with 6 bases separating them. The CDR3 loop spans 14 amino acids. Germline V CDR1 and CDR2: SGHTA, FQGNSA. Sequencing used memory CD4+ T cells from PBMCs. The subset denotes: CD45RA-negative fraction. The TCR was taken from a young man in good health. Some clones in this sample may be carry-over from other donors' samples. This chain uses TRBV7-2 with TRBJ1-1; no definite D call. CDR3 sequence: CASSLVVVNTEAFF. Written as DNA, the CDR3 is TGTGCCAGCAGCTTAGTGGTAGTGAACACTGAAGCTTTCTTT. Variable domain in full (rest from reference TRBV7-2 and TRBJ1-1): GAGVSQSPSNKVTEKGKDVELRCDPISGHTALYWYRQSLGQGLEFLIYFQGNSAPDKSGLPSDRFSAERTGGSVSTLTIQRTQQEDSAVYLCASSLVVVNTEAFFGQGTRLTVV.